The source of this TCR beta chain is a study of cytomegalovirus exposure and HLA in healthy donors. Study-level results: Associated with HLA alleles at 0.05 false discovery rate in a later analysis were over 15,000 TCR beta sequences. Altogether, some 170 TCR beta chains were recorded as cytomegalovirus-associated.

CDR1 and CDR2 (germline): MNHEY, SVGAGI. The length of the CDR3 is 14 residues. The V gene lost 6 bases and the J gene lost 5 bases, with 14 bases spanning the gap. A remark on this clone: Its matching antigen is unknown.

The primer mix had 60 Vbeta and 13 Jbeta primers. The protocol was immunoSEQ multiplex PCR, while the TCRdb copy is restricted to in-frame clones and leaves out a portion. The table shows some 150,000 clones, with about 76% occurring only once. The chain recombines TRBV6-5 with TRBJ1-5; D ambiguous. The source material was PBMCs. This TCR was recovered from a woman aged 40 to 55 in good health and CMV-seronegative. CDR3 sequence: CASSRAGGDQPQHF. CDR3 nucleotides: TGTGCCAGCAGCCGTGCCGGCGGAGATCAGCCCCAGCATTTT.